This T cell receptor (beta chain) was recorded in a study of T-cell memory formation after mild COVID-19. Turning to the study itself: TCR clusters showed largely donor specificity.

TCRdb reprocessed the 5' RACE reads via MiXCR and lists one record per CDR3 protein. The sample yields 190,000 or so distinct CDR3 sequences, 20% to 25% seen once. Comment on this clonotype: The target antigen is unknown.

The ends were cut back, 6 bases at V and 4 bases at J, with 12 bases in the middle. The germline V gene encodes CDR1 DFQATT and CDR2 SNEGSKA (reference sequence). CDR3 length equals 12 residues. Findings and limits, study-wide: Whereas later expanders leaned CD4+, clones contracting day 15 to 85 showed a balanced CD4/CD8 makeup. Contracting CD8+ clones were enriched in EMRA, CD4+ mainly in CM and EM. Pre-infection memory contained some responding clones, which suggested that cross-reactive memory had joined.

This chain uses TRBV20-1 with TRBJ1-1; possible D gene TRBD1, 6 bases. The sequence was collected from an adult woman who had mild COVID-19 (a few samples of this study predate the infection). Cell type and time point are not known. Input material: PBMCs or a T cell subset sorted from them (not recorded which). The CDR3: CSASSGVTEAFF. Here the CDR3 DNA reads TGCAGTGCCTCATCAGGGGTCACTGAAGCTTTCTTT.